This T cell receptor beta chain was identified during a study of OX40 agonist ivuxolimab in advanced cancers. The table came from immunoSEQ multiplex PCR; TCRdb's copy has only in-frame clones and leaves some out. Of fewer than 95,000 clones listed, about 82% are singletons. After removal of 1 base from V and 7 bases from J, the junction contained 14 bases not matched to a gene. Germline CDR1 and CDR2: LGHNA and YNFKEQ. The CDR3 sequence is 18 residues long. Sequences were derived from CD4+ or CD8+ T cells sorted from blood, sampled in a trial of the OX40 agonist ivuxolimab. V usage is TRBV4-2 and J usage is TRBJ2-2, with TRBD1 matching 8 bases. The clonotype originates from an adult with an advanced solid tumor such as melanoma, head and neck, liver or kidney cancer. CDR3 DNA sequence: TGTGCCAGCAGCCAAGCCCCCAGGGGGCAAGTTGATGACGGGGAGCTGTTTTTT. It translates to CASSQAPRGQVDDGELFF.